These T cell receptor beta chains were read from a single sample in a study of post-analysis software for immune sequencing data. TCRdb processed the PCR reads anew with MiXCR; each CDR3 protein has one entry. This repertoire shows a few hundred thousand distinct CDR3 sequences, approximately 38% found once; its top ten account for roughly 12%. Sequenced: blood. The receptors shown here come from a girl aged 10 to 17 with multiple sclerosis. CDR3s include the opening cysteine and the closing phenylalanine or tryptophan. Fields, in order: D gene, clone size, J gene, V gene, CDR3 protein, CDR3 DNA. D genes are given only for firm matches. The size field is filled for only some rows; it gives once, few, many or a size class.

D gene: .; clone size: .; J gene: TRBJ2-5; V gene: TRBV3-1; CDR3 protein: CASSQDPLPVTQYF; CDR3 DNA: TGTGCCAGCAGCCAAGATCCGTTACCAGTGACCCAGTACTTC
D gene: TRBD1; clone size: .; J gene: TRBJ1-2; V gene: TRBV6-6; CDR3 protein: CASSLGTGRTSYGYTF; CDR3 DNA: TGTGCCAGCAGTTTGGGGACAGGACGAACTTCCTATGGCTACACCTTC
D gene: .; clone size: few; J gene: TRBJ2-5; V gene: TRBV6-5; CDR3 protein: CASSLTKGQTNDQETQYF; CDR3 DNA: TGTGCCAGCAGCTTAACGAAAGGACAGACTAACGATCAGGAGACCCAGTACTTC
D gene: TRBD1; clone size: .; J gene: TRBJ2-1; V gene: TRBV5-1; CDR3 protein: CASSLAYGDRGDEQFF; CDR3 DNA: TGCGCCAGCAGCTTGGCCTACGGGGACAGGGGGGATGAGCAGTTCTTC
D gene: .; clone size: .; J gene: TRBJ2-1; V gene: TRBV20-1; CDR3 protein: CSARSPGLPLMEQFF; CDR3 DNA: TGCAGTGCCCGCTCCCCGGGACTTCCTCTCATGGAGCAGTTCTTC
D gene: TRBD1; clone size: .; J gene: TRBJ2-5; V gene: TRBV9; CDR3 protein: CASSAGTEETQYF; CDR3 DNA: TGTGCCAGCAGCGCCGGGACAGAAGAGACCCAGTACTTC
D gene: .; clone size: .; J gene: TRBJ1-2; V gene: TRBV20-1; CDR3 protein: CSARTGSPRAYGYTF; CDR3 DNA: TGCAGTGCTAGAACCGGGAGCCCGAGGGCCTATGGCTACACCTTC
D gene: .; clone size: .; J gene: TRBJ1-3; V gene: TRBV6-2/TRBV6-3; CDR3 protein: CASMTGHSGNTIYF; CDR3 DNA: TGTGCCAGCATGACGGGACACTCTGGAAACACCATATATTTT
D gene: .; clone size: .; J gene: TRBJ2-2; V gene: TRBV12-3/TRBV12-4; CDR3 protein: CASSLEGPPIPGELFF; CDR3 DNA: TGTGCCAGCAGTTTAGAAGGTCCCCCAATTCCCGGGGAGCTGTTTTTT
D gene: TRBD1; clone size: .; J gene: TRBJ1-1; V gene: TRBV20-1; CDR3 protein: CSARTGELGTEAFF; CDR3 DNA: TGCAGTGCTAGGACAGGGGAATTGGGCACTGAAGCTTTCTTT
D gene: .; clone size: many; J gene: TRBJ2-6; V gene: TRBV6-5; CDR3 protein: CASSYSGSGANVLTF; CDR3 DNA: TGTGCCAGCAGTTACTCCGGTTCTGGGGCCAACGTCCTGACTTTC
D gene: TRBD1; clone size: .; J gene: TRBJ1-1; V gene: TRBV20-1; CDR3 protein: CSVRLRGRPDTEAFF; CDR3 DNA: TGCAGTGTTAGACTAAGGGGGCGCCCGGACACTGAAGCTTTCTTT
D gene: .; clone size: few; J gene: TRBJ2-3; V gene: TRBV24-1; CDR3 protein: CATSDSGWGTDTQYF; CDR3 DNA: TGTGCCACCAGTGATTCAGGGTGGGGCACAGATACGCAGTATTTT
D gene: TRBD1; clone size: .; J gene: TRBJ1-1; V gene: TRBV7-9; CDR3 protein: CASSLQQGDTEAFF; CDR3 DNA: TGTGCCAGCAGCTTACAACAGGGGGACACTGAAGCTTTCTTT
D gene: .; clone size: .; J gene: TRBJ2-3; V gene: TRBV6-2/TRBV6-3; CDR3 protein: CASSPHLDGTDTQYF; CDR3 DNA: TGTGCCAGCAGTCCTCATTTAGACGGCACAGATACGCAGTATTTT
D gene: .; clone size: .; J gene: TRBJ1-2; V gene: TRBV6-5; CDR3 protein: CASSCDTGYGYTF; CDR3 DNA: TGTGCCAGCAGTTGCGATACGGGCTATGGCTACACCTTC
D gene: .; clone size: .; J gene: TRBJ2-7; V gene: TRBV14; CDR3 protein: CASSQALPGRYEQYF; CDR3 DNA: TGTGCCAGCAGCCAAGCCCTCCCAGGGAGGTACGAGCAGTACTTC
D gene: .; clone size: many; J gene: TRBJ2-3; V gene: TRBV6-5; CDR3 protein: CASSYRDTQYF; CDR3 DNA: TGTGCCAGCAGTTACCGAGATACGCAGTATTTT
D gene: TRBD1; clone size: .; J gene: TRBJ2-7; V gene: TRBV20-1; CDR3 protein: CSARTPGQGMSYEQYF; CDR3 DNA: TGCAGTGCTAGGACCCCGGGACAGGGGATGTCCTACGAGCAGTACTTC
D gene: .; clone size: many; J gene: TRBJ2-7; V gene: TRBV7-9; CDR3 protein: CASSLASDIPEQYF; CDR3 DNA: TGTGCCAGCAGCTTAGCCAGCGACATACCCGAGCAGTACTTC
D gene: TRBD1; clone size: few; J gene: TRBJ2-1; V gene: TRBV12-5; CDR3 protein: CASGLVGAGGRNEQFF; CDR3 DNA: TGTGCTAGTGGTTTGGTAGGGGCAGGGGGCAGGAATGAGCAGTTCTTC
D gene: .; clone size: .; J gene: TRBJ2-4; V gene: TRBV12-3/TRBV12-4; CDR3 protein: CASSTVTSNIQYF; CDR3 DNA: TGTGCCAGCAGCACTGTAACCTCAAACATTCAGTACTTC
D gene: .; clone size: few; J gene: TRBJ1-1; V gene: TRBV13; CDR3 protein: CASSFSGGHTEAFF; CDR3 DNA: TGTGCCAGCAGCTTTTCTGGGGGGCACACTGAAGCTTTCTTT
D gene: TRBD1; clone size: .; J gene: TRBJ2-7; V gene: TRBV7-2; CDR3 protein: CASSFWTGTPYEQYF; CDR3 DNA: TGTGCCAGCAGCTTTTGGACAGGGACACCCTACGAGCAGTACTTC
D gene: .; clone size: .; J gene: TRBJ1-2; V gene: TRBV3-1; CDR3 protein: CASSQDGGLGYTF; CDR3 DNA: TGTGCCAGCAGCCAAGACGGGGGGCTTGGATACACCTTC
D gene: .; clone size: few; J gene: TRBJ1-2; V gene: TRBV12-3/TRBV12-4; CDR3 protein: CASSLVRSGGYTF; CDR3 DNA: TGTGCCAGCAGTTTGGTCAGGTCGGGGGGCTACACCTTC
D gene: TRBD1; clone size: .; J gene: TRBJ1-1; V gene: TRBV5-6; CDR3 protein: CASSLDQGARNTEAFF; CDR3 DNA: TGTGCCAGCAGCTTGGATCAGGGGGCGCGGAACACTGAAGCTTTCTTT
D gene: TRBD1; clone size: .; J gene: TRBJ2-7; V gene: TRBV7-9; CDR3 protein: CASSSGQGQVVEQYF; CDR3 DNA: TGTGCCAGCAGCTCTGGACAGGGGCAGGTGGTTGAGCAGTACTTC
D gene: .; clone size: few; J gene: TRBJ2-3; V gene: TRBV11-2; CDR3 protein: CASSYPVAGATDTQYF; CDR3 DNA: TGTGCCAGCAGCTACCCGGTGGCGGGGGCTACAGATACGCAGTATTTT
D gene: TRBD2; clone size: .; J gene: TRBJ2-7; V gene: TRBV20-1; CDR3 protein: CSARFGTSGSYEQYF; CDR3 DNA: TGCAGTGCTAGATTCGGGACTAGCGGCTCCTACGAGCAGTACTTC
D gene: .; clone size: .; J gene: TRBJ1-1; V gene: TRBV7-2; CDR3 protein: CASSLDGMGPAFF; CDR3 DNA: TGTGCCAGCAGCTTAGATGGAATGGGACCAGCTTTCTTT
D gene: .; clone size: few; J gene: TRBJ1-1; V gene: TRBV20-1; CDR3 protein: CGASKGNTEAFF; CDR3 DNA: TGCGGTGCTTCCAAAGGCAACACTGAAGCTTTCTTT
D gene: TRBD1; clone size: few; J gene: TRBJ1-2; V gene: TRBV12-3/TRBV12-4; CDR3 protein: CASSLARRRGTGSSLGYTF; CDR3 DNA: TGTGCCAGCAGTTTAGCTAGGAGGAGGGGGACAGGGTCCTCCCTTGGCTACACCTTC